A selection of T cell receptor beta chains follows, all from one sample in a study of blood T cell repertoires in COVID-19. This table comes from immunoSEQ multiplex PCR, and its TCRdb copy is limited to in-frame clones, with some not included. The sample has approximately 270,000 clones, roughly nine tenths seen once; the top ten hold 3% to 3.5%. The sample comprised peripheral blood. The receptors were sampled from a man younger than 35 with active or convalescent COVID-19. Each CDR3 is given with its conserved first and last residue. The order of the fields is clone size, V gene, CDR3 protein. Rows give clone size only sometimes, using once, few, many, or a class for an expanded clone.

clone_size: NA; v_call: TRBV27; cdr3_aa: CASSPRGRGFPETQYF
clone_size: NA; v_call: TRBV27; cdr3_aa: CASSLFSTSAGRGFF
clone_size: few; v_call: TRBV6-6; cdr3_aa: CASSSTPDSPNQPQHF
clone_size: NA; v_call: TRBV15; cdr3_aa: CATSRGVGTGNTEAFF
clone_size: NA; v_call: TRBV5-1; cdr3_aa: CASSPDTYGYTF
clone_size: once; v_call: TRBV29-1; cdr3_aa: CSVANFPTVINGYTF
clone_size: NA; v_call: TRBV18; cdr3_aa: CASSPDRGLSPLHF
clone_size: once; v_call: TRBV19; cdr3_aa: CASTQTKNTEAFF
clone_size: NA; v_call: TRBV5-1; cdr3_aa: CASSLGAVVYGYTF
clone_size: NA; v_call: TRBV2; cdr3_aa: CAREMDRGRSGELFF
clone_size: NA; v_call: TRBV2; cdr3_aa: CASKMGLNTGELFF
clone_size: NA; v_call: TRBV7-9; cdr3_aa: CASSPRIDGYTF
clone_size: NA; v_call: TRBV6-6; cdr3_aa: CASDKPEGPTSEQFF
clone_size: NA; v_call: TRBV7-8; cdr3_aa: CASSLEDFPYEQYF
clone_size: NA; v_call: TRBV2; cdr3_aa: CASGARSATGELFF
clone_size: NA; v_call: TRBV2; cdr3_aa: CASSGQGVNEKLFF
clone_size: NA; v_call: TRBV19; cdr3_aa: CASSIGGLAGFGETQYF
clone_size: NA; v_call: TRBV28; cdr3_aa: CASSLQGTNTEAFF
clone_size: NA; v_call: TRBV6-5; cdr3_aa: CASSPDRADQPQHF
clone_size: NA; v_call: TRBV11-2; cdr3_aa: CASSLARIGGLNEAFF